The 21 T cell receptor beta chains below all came from one sample that was sequenced in a study of T cell changes during pregnancy in multiple sclerosis. Sequencing was performed with immunoSEQ multiplex PCR; in TCRdb, only in-frame clones are kept and a portion is missing. The sample has some 71,000 clones; about 91% are singletons. This specimen was CD4+ T cells from peripheral blood mononuclear cells, taken in the third trimester of pregnancy. All receptors derive from a female donor in good health, enrolled as a control in a pregnancy study.

The gene calls are TRBV7-3 and TRBJ2-3; 8 bases fit TRBD1. The germline gives CDR1 SGHTA, CDR2 FQGTGA. The ends lost 2 bases at V and 1 base at J; junction bases unmatched: 11. CDR3 length: 18 residues. The CDR3: CASSLYRSARGRTDTQYF. The CDR3 DNA is TGTGCCAGCAGCTTATATCGCTCCGCCAGGGGGCGCACAGATACGCAGTATTTT.

The V gene is TRBV7-9, the J gene TRBJ1-1; TRBD1 agrees at 9 bases. The CDR3 is 15 residues long. The germline gives CDR1 SEHNR, CDR2 FQNEAQ (reference sequence). With 5 bases clipped from V and 3 bases from J, the junction kept 7 bases outside the gene matches. The CDR3 loop reads CASSPWDREDTEAFF. CDR3 in DNA: TGTGCCAGCAGCCCCTGGGACAGGGAAGACACTGAAGCTTTCTTT.

This chain uses TRBV6-5 with TRBJ1-2; 7 nucleotides line up with TRBD1. Germline trimming cut 6 bases from V and 2 bases from J; bases unmatched to any gene: 3. CDR3 length: 13 residues. Germline CDR1 and CDR2: MNHEY and SVGAGI. This CDR3 reads CASSPGQNYGYTF. In DNA, the CDR3 is TGTGCCAGCAGCCCGGGACAGAACTATGGCTACACCTTC.

This clone showed up just once. The rearrangement joins TRBV30 to TRBJ1-3; D gene unclear. Trimming cost V 0 bases and J 0 bases, with 6 bases left between them. Germline assignment: CDR1 GTSNPN and CDR2 SVGIG (reference sequence). This CDR3 is 14 amino acids long. CDR3 bases: TGTGCCTGGAGTGTTCGTCGCTCTGGAAACACCATATATTTT. Protein: CAWSVRRSGNTIYF.

The rearrangement joins TRBV5-4 to TRBJ2-7; D gene uncertain. Germline CDR1 and CDR2: SGHNT and YYREEE (reference sequence). This CDR3 has 13 amino acids. Trimming pared 1 base from V and 4 bases from J, leaving 9 bases between. The CDR3 here is CASSLNLRYEQYF. As DNA, the CDR3 is TGTGCCAGCAGCTTGAACTTGCGGTACGAGCAGTACTTC. The complete variable domain, with remaining parts taken from reference TRBV5-4 and TRBJ2-7, reads ETGVTQSPTHLIKTRGQQVTLRCSSQSGHNTVSWYQQALGQGPQFIFQYYREEENGRGNFPPRFSGLQFPNYSSELNVNALELDDSALYLCASSLNLRYEQYFGPGTRLTVT.

This clone occurred a few times. The chain couples TRBV12-2 to TRBJ2-7; whether TRBD2, the table's D call, matches the DNA was not checked. TRBV12-2 is deemed a pseudogene. This CDR3 is 17 amino acids long. The CDR3 bases are TGTGCAAGTCGCTTAGCGTGGAGGGAAGGGGCCACCTACGAGCAGTACTTC. Protein product: CASRLAWREGATYEQYF.

The gene calls are TRBV5-6 and TRBJ2-2; D is possibly TRBD1 (5 bases). V lost 5 bases and J lost 0, with 23 bases in between. The CDR3 contains 19 residues. Germline lookup yields CDR1 SGHDT and CDR2 YYEEEE. The CDR3 region has the DNA TGTGCCAGCAGGGGTCCCAGGGTCTCCCTAATAACGAACACCGGGGAGCTGTTTTTT. Protein: CASRGPRVSLITNTGELFF. The full variable domain, completed using reference TRBV5-6 and TRBJ2-2, is DAGVTQSPTHLIKTRGQQVTLRCSPKSGHDTVSWYQQALGQGPQFIFQYYEEEERQRGNFPDRFSGHQFPNYSSELNVNALLLGDSALYLCASRGPRVSLITNTGELFFGEGSRLTVL.

The rearrangement links TRBV6-6 to TRBJ2-3, with TRBD2 identical over 7 bases. The J segment lost 6 bases and the V segment lost 5 bases, leaving 5 bases of the junction unmatched. In germline, CDR1 is MNHNY, CDR2 SVGAGI (reference sequence). The CDR3 is 13 residues long. CDR3 sequence (DNA): TGTGCCAGCAGTCCGACTAGCTACGATACGCAGTATTTT. Translating gives CASSPTSYDTQYF.

This clone was seen just once. V usage is TRBV4-3 and J usage is TRBJ2-3; TRBD1 agrees at 8 bases. CDR1 LGHNA and CDR2 YSLEER come from the germline V gene. Trimming took 5 bases from V and 1 from J; bases not matched to a gene: 5. There are 15 residues in the CDR3. The CDR3 DNA is TGCGCCAGCAGCGCCCCGGGACAGGGCACAGATACGCAGTATTTT. This sequence encodes CASSAPGQGTDTQYF.

This clone has a handful of counts. The rearrangement joins TRBV29-1 to TRBJ1-1, with 7 bases fitting TRBD1. Losses at the gene ends were 6 bases for V and 1 base for J; bases not matched to a gene: 8. CDR3 length: 14 amino acids. CDR1 is SQVTM, CDR2 ANQGSEA, per germline. The CDR3: CSVQVTGKNTEAFF. CDR3 DNA sequence: TGCAGCGTCCAGGTGACAGGGAAGAACACTGAAGCTTTCTTT.

This chain links TRBV5-1 with TRBJ2-5, with a possible D match to TRBD1 (6 bases). CDR3 length: 16 amino acids. Germline CDR1 and CDR2: SGHRS and YFSETQ. Trimming pared 3 bases from V and 0 bases from J, leaving 15 bases between. The CDR3 reads CASSSRGTHYQETQYF. In DNA form, the CDR3 reads TGCGCCAGCAGCTCGCGAGGGACACATTACCAAGAGACCCAGTACTTC.

V gene TRBV9 combines with J gene TRBJ2-5; maybe TRBD2 (7 bases). CDR1 SGDLS and CDR2 YYNGEE come from the germline V gene. The CDR3 totals 15 residues. V was clipped by 0 bases and J by 4 bases, with 13 bases between them. For the CDR3, the DNA is TGTGCCAGCAGCGTAGTTGGGGGGGCCGGAGAGACCCAGTACTTC. As protein: CASSVVGGAGETQYF. Together with reference TRBV9 and TRBJ2-5, the CDR3 gives the full variable domain: DSGVTQTPKHLITATGQRVTLRCSPRSGDLSVYWYQQSLDQGLQFLIQYYNGEERAKGNILERFSAQQFPDLHSELNLSSLELGDSALYFCASSVVGGAGETQYFGPGTRLLVL.

The rearrangement uses TRBV6-5 and TRBJ1-1, with D hard to call. Between the trimmed V and J ends, which lost 6 bases and 1 base, there was a span of 9 bases. The CDR3 is 13 amino acids. Germline V gives CDR1 MNHEY, CDR2 SVGAGI. DNA for the CDR3: TGTGCCAGCAGGCGATCAGGGAACACTGAAGCTTTCTTT. It specifies CASRRSGNTEAFF.

The chain uses TRBV4-3 and TRBJ2-3; TRBD2 aligns across 7 bases. The CDR3 is 18 residues long. V shed 1 base and J 0 bases; nucleotides not matched to a gene: 10. From germline, CDR1 is LGHNA and CDR2 YSLEER. For the CDR3, the DNA is TGCGCCAGCAGCCAAGCCTCTGCGGTAGCGGGCAGCACAGATACGCAGTATTTT. Translating gives CASSQASAVAGSTDTQYF.

This clone has just one count. J is TRBJ1-1 and V is TRBV7-2; D uncertain. This CDR3 spans 16 amino acids. The germline V and J ends were trimmed by 2 bases and 1 base, with 14 bases remaining between them. The germline CDR1 and CDR2 sequences are SGHTA and FQGNSA. CDR3 coding DNA: TGTGCCAGCAGCTTAAGGACTTTTCTTGGGAACACTGAAGCTTTCTTT. It translates to CASSLRTFLGNTEAFF.

V is TRBV10-3 and J is TRBJ2-3, with 7 nucleotides matching TRBD1. The CDR3 runs 18 residues. V trimming: 2 bases; J trimming: 1 base; junction bases outside the gene matches: 12. Germline loops: CDR1 ENHRY, CDR2 SYGVKD. CDR3 residues: CAISERIPGQRGTDTQYF. In nucleotides, the CDR3 is TGTGCCATCAGTGAGCGGATACCGGGACAGCGAGGCACAGATACGCAGTATTTT.

This chain uses TRBV7-9 with TRBJ2-3; weak D call: TRBD1 (6 bases). The V gene's germline CDR1 is SEHNR and CDR2 FQNEAQ (reference sequence). Deletions cut 7 bases from V and 0 bases from J, with 14 bases between. The CDR3 runs 15 residues. The CDR3: CASTNRDPSTDTQYF. The CDR3 bases are TGTGCCAGCACCAACAGGGACCCTAGCACAGATACGCAGTATTTT. Complete variable domain (other parts from reference TRBV7-9 and TRBJ2-3): DTGVSQNPRHKITKRGQNVTFRCDPISEHNRLYWYRQTLGQGPEFLTYFQNEAQLEKSRLLSDRFSAERPKGSFSTLEIQRTEQGDSAMYLCASTNRDPSTDTQYFGPGTRLTVL.

This clone has a single count. The chain is built from TRBV27 and TRBJ1-2, with 10 positions matching TRBD1. The CDR3 spans 17 residues. After removal of 5 bases from V and 7 bases from J, the junction contained 16 bases not matched to a gene. Germline loops: CDR1 MNHEY, CDR2 SMNVEV (reference sequence). CDR3 in DNA: TGTGCCAGCAGTCCAACTCTGGGACAGGGGACGAAGGGTGGCTACACCTTC. Protein: CASSPTLGQGTKGGYTF.

This chain uses TRBV5-4 with TRBJ1-3; D might be TRBD1 (6 bases). CDR1 and CDR2 from the germline V gene are SGHNT and YYREEE (reference sequence). The CDR3 spans 13 residues. The V and J ends lost 5 bases and 4 bases respectively, with 10 bases between them. CDR3 residues: CASRTGTGNTIYF. DNA of the CDR3: TGTGCCAGCAGAACCGGGACAGGAAACACCATATATTTT.

This sequence joins TRBV10-3 and TRBJ1-1; D remains unclear. The CDR3 totals 15 residues. Trimming took 7 bases from V and 2 from J, leaving 17 bases between them. Germline CDR1 and CDR2: ENHRY and SYGVKD. The CDR3, as DNA: TGTGCCATCAAGGAGGAGCTCACGCCTAACACTGAAGCTTTCTTT. Protein sequence: CAIKEELTPNTEAFF.

The rearrangement uses TRBV10-3 and TRBJ1-5, with D possibly matching TRBD1 (5 bases). Germline CDR1 ENHRY, CDR2 SYGVKD. Trimming pared 1 base from V and 0 bases from J, leaving 16 bases between. This CDR3 region has 18 residues. CDR3 bases: TGTGCCATCAGTGAGTTCCAGGGTGGAAGTTTTAGCAATCAGCCCCAGCATTTT. Translated: CAISEFQGGSFSNQPQHF.